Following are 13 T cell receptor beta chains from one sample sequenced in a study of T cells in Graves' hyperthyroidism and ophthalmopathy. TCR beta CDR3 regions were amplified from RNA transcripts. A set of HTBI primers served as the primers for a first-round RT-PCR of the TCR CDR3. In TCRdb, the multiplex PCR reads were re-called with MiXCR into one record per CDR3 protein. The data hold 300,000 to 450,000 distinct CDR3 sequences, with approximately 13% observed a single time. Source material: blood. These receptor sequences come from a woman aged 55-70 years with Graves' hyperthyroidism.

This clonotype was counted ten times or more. CDR3 amino acids: CASSPGLLEWEQFF. The CDR3 DNA follows: TGTGCCAGCAGTCCGGGACTACTTGAGTGGGAGCAGTTCTTC. This sequence joins TRBV2 and TRBJ2-1; TRBD2 agrees at 7 bases. The CDR3 runs 14 residues. V lost 5 bases to trimming and J lost 10 bases; unmatched junction nucleotides: 11. Germline V lookup: CDR1 SNHLY, CDR2 FYNNEI.

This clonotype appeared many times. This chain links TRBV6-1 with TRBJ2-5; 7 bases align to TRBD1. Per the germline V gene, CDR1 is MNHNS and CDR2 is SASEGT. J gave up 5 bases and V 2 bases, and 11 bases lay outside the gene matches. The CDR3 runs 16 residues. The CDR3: CASSERQGVFDETQYF. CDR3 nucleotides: TGTGCCAGCAGTGAAAGGCAGGGGGTTTTCGACGAGACCCAGTACTTC.

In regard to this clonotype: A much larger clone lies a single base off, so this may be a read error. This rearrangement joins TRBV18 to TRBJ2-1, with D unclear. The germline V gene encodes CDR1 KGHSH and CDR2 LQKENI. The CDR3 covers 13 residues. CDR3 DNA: TGTGCCACCTCACCACCGGTGGCTAATGAGCAGTTCTTC. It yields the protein CATSPPVANEQFF.

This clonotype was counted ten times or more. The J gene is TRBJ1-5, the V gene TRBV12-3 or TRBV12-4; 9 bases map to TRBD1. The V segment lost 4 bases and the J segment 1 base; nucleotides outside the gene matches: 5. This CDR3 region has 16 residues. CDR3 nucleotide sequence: TGTGCCAGCAGTTCACAGGGGGCCCTAAGCAATCAGCCCCAGCATTTT. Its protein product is CASSSQGALSNQPQHF.

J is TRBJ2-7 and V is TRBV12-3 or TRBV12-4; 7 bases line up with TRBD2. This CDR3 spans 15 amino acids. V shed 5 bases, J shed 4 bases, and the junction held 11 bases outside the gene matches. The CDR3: CASSTGLGGKYEQYF. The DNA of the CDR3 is TGTGCCAGCAGTACGGGGCTCGGGGGGAAATACGAGCAGTACTTC.

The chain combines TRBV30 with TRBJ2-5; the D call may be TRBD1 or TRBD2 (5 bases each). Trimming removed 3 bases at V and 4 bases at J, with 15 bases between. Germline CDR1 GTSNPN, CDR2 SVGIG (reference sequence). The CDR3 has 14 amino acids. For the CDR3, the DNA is TGTGCCTGGAGACCCCCGGGACCCGCAGAGACCCAGTACTTC. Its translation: CAWRPPGPAETQYF.

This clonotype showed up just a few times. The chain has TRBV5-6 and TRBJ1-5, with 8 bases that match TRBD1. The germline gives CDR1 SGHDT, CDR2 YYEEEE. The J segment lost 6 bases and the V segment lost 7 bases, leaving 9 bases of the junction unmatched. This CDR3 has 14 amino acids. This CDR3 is CASYRQGTGQPQHF. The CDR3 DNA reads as TGTGCCAGCTATCGACAGGGGACAGGTCAGCCCCAGCATTTT.

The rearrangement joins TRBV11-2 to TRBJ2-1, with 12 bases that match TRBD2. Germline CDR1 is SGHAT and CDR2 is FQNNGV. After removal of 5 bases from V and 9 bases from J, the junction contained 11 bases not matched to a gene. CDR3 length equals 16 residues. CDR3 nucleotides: TGTGCCAGCAGCCAAGGACTAGCGGGATATAGTAGTGAGCAGTTCTTC. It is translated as CASSQGLAGYSSEQFF.

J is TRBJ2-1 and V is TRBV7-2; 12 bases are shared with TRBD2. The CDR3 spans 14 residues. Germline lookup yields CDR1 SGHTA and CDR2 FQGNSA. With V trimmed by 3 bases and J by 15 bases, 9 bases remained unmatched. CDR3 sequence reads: CASSFQLLAGGLFF. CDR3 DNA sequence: TGTGCCAGCAGCTTCCAACTACTAGCGGGAGGACTGTTCTTC.

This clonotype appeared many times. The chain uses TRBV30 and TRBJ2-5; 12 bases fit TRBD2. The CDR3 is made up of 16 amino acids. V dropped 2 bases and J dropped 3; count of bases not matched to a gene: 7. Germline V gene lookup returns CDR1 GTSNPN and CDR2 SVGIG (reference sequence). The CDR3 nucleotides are TGTGCCTGGAGTCCTGGACTAGCGGGACGCAAAGAGACCCAGTACTTC. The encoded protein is CAWSPGLAGRKETQYF.

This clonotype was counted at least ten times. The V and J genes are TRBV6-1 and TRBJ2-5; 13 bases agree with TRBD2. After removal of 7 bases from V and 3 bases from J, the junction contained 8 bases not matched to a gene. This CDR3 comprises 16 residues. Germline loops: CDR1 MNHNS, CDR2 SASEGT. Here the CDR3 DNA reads TGTGCCAGCACCAACCCGGGACTAGCGGGAAAAGAGACCCAGTACTTC. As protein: CASTNPGLAGKETQYF.

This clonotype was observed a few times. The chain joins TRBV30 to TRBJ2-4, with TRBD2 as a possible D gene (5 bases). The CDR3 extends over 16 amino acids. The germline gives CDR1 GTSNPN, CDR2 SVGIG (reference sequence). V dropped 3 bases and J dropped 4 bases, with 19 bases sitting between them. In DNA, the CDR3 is TGTGCCTGGAGCCCCTGGGCAGGAGGAATAAAAAACATTCAGTACTTC. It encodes CAWSPWAGGIKNIQYF. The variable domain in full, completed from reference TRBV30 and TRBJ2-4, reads SQTIHQWPATLVQPVGSPLSLECTVEGTSNPNLYWYRQAAGRGLQLLFYSVGIGQISSEVPQNLSASRPQDRQFILSSKKLLLSDSGFYLCAWSPWAGGIKNIQYFGAGTRLSVL.

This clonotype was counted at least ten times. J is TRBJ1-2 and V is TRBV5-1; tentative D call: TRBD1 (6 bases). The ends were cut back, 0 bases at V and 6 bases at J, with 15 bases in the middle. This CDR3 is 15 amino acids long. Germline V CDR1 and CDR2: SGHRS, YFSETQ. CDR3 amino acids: CASSLGLQGIDGYTF. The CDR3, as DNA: TGCGCCAGCAGCTTGGGACTACAGGGAATCGATGGCTACACCTTC. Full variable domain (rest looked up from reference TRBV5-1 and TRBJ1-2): KAGVTQTPRYLIKTRGQQVTLSCSPISGHRSVSWYQQTPGQGLQFLFEYFSETQRNKGNFPGRFSGRQFSNSRSEMNVSTLELGDSALYLCASSLGLQGIDGYTFGSGTRLTVV.